This T cell receptor beta chain was sequenced in a study of post-analysis software for immune sequencing data. On the study more broadly: The disease courses spanned relapsing-remitting, secondary progressive and progressive-relapsing forms of multiple sclerosis. Study-level findings and limits: The five TRBV segments detected at higher frequency in patients than in controls included TRBV5-6, TRBV5-1 and TRBV20-1. People with multiple sclerosis had a significantly lower normalized Chao1 diversity than controls did.

The CDR3 runs to 15 residues. CDR1 is SGHTA and CDR2 is FQGNSA in the germline V gene. Trimming removed 1 base at V and 3 bases at J, with 12 bases between. This clonotype was seen a few times. As yet, its antigen is unknown. Included in the TCR beta cDNA libraries were unique molecular identifiers. The source material, about 0.95 to 11 million T cells, gave rise to roughly 0.5 million cDNA molecules. Each CDR3 protein is one row after TCRdb ran MiXCR on the PCR reads. Found here are over 700,000 distinct CDR3 sequences, about 27% of them singletons; the top ten hold 0.56%. This TCR came from a girl aged 10 to 17 with multiple sclerosis. V is TRBV7-2 and J is TRBJ1-2; TRBD1 might be the D (6 bases). The sample was blood. CDR3 bases: TGTGCCAGCAGCTTAGGATGGCAGGGGTACTATGGCTACACCTTC. Residues: CASSLGWQGYYGYTF. Complete variable domain (other parts from reference TRBV7-2 and TRBJ1-2): GAGVSQSPSNKVTEKGKDVELRCDPISGHTALYWYRQSLGQGLEFLIYFQGNSAPDKSGLPSDRFSAERTGGSVSTLTIQRTQQEDSAVYLCASSLGWQGYYGYTFGSGTRLTVV.